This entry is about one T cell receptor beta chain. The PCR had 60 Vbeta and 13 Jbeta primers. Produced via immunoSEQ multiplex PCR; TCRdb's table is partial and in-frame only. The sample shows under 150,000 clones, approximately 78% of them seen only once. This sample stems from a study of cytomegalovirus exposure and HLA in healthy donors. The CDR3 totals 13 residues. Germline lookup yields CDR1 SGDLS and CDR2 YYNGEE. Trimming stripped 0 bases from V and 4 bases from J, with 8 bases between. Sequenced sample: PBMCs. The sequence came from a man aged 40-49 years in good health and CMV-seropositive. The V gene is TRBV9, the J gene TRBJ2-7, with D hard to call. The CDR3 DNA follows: TGTGCCAGCAGCGTAGGGCCCTTATACGAGCAGTACTTC. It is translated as CASSVGPLYEQYF.